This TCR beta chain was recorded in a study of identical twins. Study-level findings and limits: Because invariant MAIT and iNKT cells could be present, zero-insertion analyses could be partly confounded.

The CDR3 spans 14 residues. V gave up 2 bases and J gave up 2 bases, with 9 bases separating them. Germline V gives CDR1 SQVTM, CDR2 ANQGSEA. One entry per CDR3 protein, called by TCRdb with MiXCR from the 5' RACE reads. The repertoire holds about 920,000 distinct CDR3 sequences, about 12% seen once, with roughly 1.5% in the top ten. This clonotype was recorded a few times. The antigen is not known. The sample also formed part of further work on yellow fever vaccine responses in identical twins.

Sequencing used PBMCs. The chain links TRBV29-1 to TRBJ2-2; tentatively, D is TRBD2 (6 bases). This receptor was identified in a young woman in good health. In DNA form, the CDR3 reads TGCAGCGTTGAAACGGGAGATAACACCGGGGAGCTGTTTTTT. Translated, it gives CSVETGDNTGELFF.